This T cell receptor (beta chain) is from a study of cytomegalovirus exposure and HLA in healthy donors. Study results and caveats: Later analysis associated a missense DCLRE1C variant with TCR beta V- and J-gene trimming. Reports indicate that TCR beta sequences accurately predicted the HLA-A and HLA-B alleles of most subjects.

Each donor was healthy, and each was a bone marrow donor. Donors sampled were nominally healthy, though unrecorded immune exposures were likely. With respect to this clone: Its antigen is not known.

The length of the CDR3 is 11 residues. The germline CDR1 and CDR2 sequences are DFQATT and SNEGSKA (reference sequence). V dropped 1 base and J dropped 8 bases, with 6 bases sitting between them. PCR used 60 Vbeta primers and 13 Jbeta primers. The method was immunoSEQ multiplex PCR; TCRdb's version includes in-frame clones alone and lacks a portion of them. The profile shows around 110,000 clones, around 66% of them singletons. The source is a man aged 18 to 30 in good health and CMV-seronegative. Sequences were obtained from PBMCs. This chain connects TRBV20-1 to TRBJ2-4; D gene uncertain. Here the CDR3 reads CSARARDIQYF. The CDR3 DNA follows: TGCAGTGCTAGAGCTCGAGACATTCAGTACTTC.